A selection of T cell receptor beta chains follows, all from one sample in a study of blood T cell repertoires in COVID-19. Profiling relied on immunoSEQ multiplex PCR, and the TCRdb table lists in-frame clones only, not all of them. The sample shows about 190,000 clones, about 81% of them seen only once. Sequencing was performed on peripheral blood. These receptors all stem from a woman aged 60-70 years with COVID-19, enrolled during active disease. Each CDR3 is given with its conserved first and last residue. The D gene is left open where the match is weak. A row's size may be missing; if present it is once, few, many or a size class.

V gene	D gene	J gene	clone size	CDR3 DNA	CDR3 protein
TRBV7-6	-	TRBJ1-1	few	TGTGCCAGCAGCCCGGACAGAATGAACACTGAAGCTTTCTTT	CASSPDRMNTEAFF
TRBV4-1	-	TRBJ2-5	-	TGCGCCAGCAGCCAAGATTACAGCGGTGAGGAGACCCAGTACTTC	CASSQDYSGEETQYF
TRBV25-1	TRBD1	TRBJ2-2	-	TGTGCCAGCAGTGTAGGGACAGGTAACACCGGGGAGCTGTTTTTT	CASSVGTGNTGELFF
TRBV5-5	-	TRBJ1-4	-	TGTGCCAGCAGCCCGCGAGGTTCCGGCGATGGTAATGAAAAACTGTTTTTT	CASSPRGSGDGNEKLFF
TRBV3-1/TRBV3-2	TRBD1	TRBJ1-4	-	TGTGCCAGCAGCCAAGATGGGTCGGACAGGAATGAAAAACTGTTTTTT	CASSQDGSDRNEKLFF
TRBV5-1	-	TRBJ1-4	-	TGCGCCAGCAGCTTGGCCCGGCACAGTGGTGAAAAACTGTTTTTT	CASSLARHSGEKLFF
TRBV7-8	-	TRBJ1-3	-	TGTGCCAGCAGCTTAGCTGCGGCTAGTAGAGGAAACACCATATATTTT	CASSLAAASRGNTIYF
TRBV28	-	TRBJ1-1	-	TGTGCCAGCAGTACCGGGATTGAAGCTTTCTTT	CASSTGIEAFF
TRBV28	-	TRBJ1-2	-	TGTGCCAGCAGCCCATTCGCCAGGAACTATGGCTACACCTTC	CASSPFARNYGYTF
TRBV5-1	-	TRBJ2-5	-	TGCGCCAGCAGCTTCAGGGGTTTTAGGGAAGAGACCCAGTACTTC	CASSFRGFREETQYF
TRBV3-1/TRBV3-2	TRBD2	TRBJ2-3	-	TGTGCCAGCAGCCAAGATTGGGCGGGAGCAGATACGCAGTATTTT	CASSQDWAGADTQYF
TRBV5-6	-	TRBJ1-2	-	TGTGCCAGCAGCTGGGGGGAAGCTGGCTACACCTTC	CASSWGEAGYTF
TRBV3-1/TRBV3-2	-	TRBJ1-3	-	TGTGCCAGCAGCCTTCGCACAGCTGGAAACACCATATATTTT	CASSLRTAGNTIYF
TRBV5-1	-	TRBJ2-3	-	TGCGCCAGCAGCCTGGGCGGGGGCATCGTTTCGGATACGCAGTATTTT	CASSLGGGIVSDTQYF